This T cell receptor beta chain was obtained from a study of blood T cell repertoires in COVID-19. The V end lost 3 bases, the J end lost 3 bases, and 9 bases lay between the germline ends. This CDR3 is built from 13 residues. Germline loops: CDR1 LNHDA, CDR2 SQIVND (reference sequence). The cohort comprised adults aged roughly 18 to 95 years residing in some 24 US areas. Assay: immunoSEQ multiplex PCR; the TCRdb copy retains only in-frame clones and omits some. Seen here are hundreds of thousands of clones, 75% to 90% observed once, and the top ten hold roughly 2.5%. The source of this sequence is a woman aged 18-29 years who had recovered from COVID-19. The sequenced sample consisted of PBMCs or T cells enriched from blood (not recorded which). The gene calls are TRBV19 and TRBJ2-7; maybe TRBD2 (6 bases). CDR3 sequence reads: CASSMVEGYEQYF. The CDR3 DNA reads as TGTGCCAGTAGTATGGTGGAGGGCTACGAGCAGTACTTC.